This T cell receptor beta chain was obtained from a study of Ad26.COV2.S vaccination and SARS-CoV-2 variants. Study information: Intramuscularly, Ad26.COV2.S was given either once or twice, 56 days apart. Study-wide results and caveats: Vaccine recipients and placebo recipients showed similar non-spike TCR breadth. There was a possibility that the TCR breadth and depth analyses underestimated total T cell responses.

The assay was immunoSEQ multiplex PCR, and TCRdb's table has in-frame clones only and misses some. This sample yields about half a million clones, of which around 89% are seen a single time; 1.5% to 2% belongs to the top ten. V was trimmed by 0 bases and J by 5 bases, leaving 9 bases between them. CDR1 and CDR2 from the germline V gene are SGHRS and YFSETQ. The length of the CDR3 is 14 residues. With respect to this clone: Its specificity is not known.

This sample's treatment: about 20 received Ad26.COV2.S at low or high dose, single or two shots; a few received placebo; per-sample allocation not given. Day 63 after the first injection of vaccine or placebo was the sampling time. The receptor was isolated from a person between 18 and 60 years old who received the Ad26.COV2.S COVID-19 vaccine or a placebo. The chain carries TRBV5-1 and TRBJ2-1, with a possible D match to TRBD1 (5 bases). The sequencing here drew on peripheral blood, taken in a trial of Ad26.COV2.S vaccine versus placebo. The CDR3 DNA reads TGCGCCAGCAGCTTGGAGGGGCCGGACAATGAGCAGTTCTTC. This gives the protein CASSLEGPDNEQFF.